The sequence of this T cell receptor beta chain was determined in a study of graft-versus-host responses after intestinal transplantation. Whole-study context: Recipients had multivisceral, liver-intestinal, or isolated intestinal transplants. Study-wide points: Recipient marrow held GvH clones, some first seen in ileum or blood.

J gave up 0 bases and V 6 bases, and 5 bases lay outside the gene matches. CDR3 length: 14 amino acids. The V gene's germline CDR1 is SQVTM and CDR2 ANQGSEA. Concerning this clone itself: As yet, its antigen is unknown.

Assay: immunoSEQ multiplex PCR; the TCRdb copy retains only in-frame clones and omits some. This sample has 7,500 to 9,000 clones, with over 90% found just once. The chain carries TRBV29-1 and TRBJ1-5, with TRBD1 matching 7 bases. This clonotype originated in a human patient who received an intestinal transplant, so some T cells may come from the graft donor. Specimen: PBMCs, collected 11 days after intestinal transplantation. The CDR3 region is CSVRDRDSNQPQHF. The CDR3 DNA is TGCAGCGTCCGCGACAGGGATAGCAATCAGCCCCAGCATTTT.